Each of the 24 T cell receptor beta chains below was sequenced from the same sample in a study of shared clonotypes between healthy human individuals. The data were produced by immunoSEQ multiplex PCR, yet TCRdb's version contains in-frame clones alone and is incomplete. Of some 1 million clones in the sample, roughly 80% are singletons; the top ten hold 1.4% to 1.5%. The specimen sequenced was memory CD4+ T cells sorted from blood. The subset: CD45RA-negative fraction. These receptors all come from a man younger than 30 in good health.

This sequence joins TRBV11-2 and TRBJ2-2, with D hard to call. From germline, CDR1 is SGHAT and CDR2 FQNNGV. V was shortened by 4 bases and J by 3 bases, with 6 bases between the two germline ends. The CDR3 runs 13 residues. The CDR3 DNA sequence: TGTGCCAGCAGCTCCCTGGACACCGGGGAGCTGTTTTTT. This gives the protein CASSSLDTGELFF.

The chain is built from TRBV19 and TRBJ1-1; TRBD1 matches at 8 bases. CDR3 length: 14 residues. Trimming at V came to 8 bases and at J to 1 base, leaving 6 bases not matched to a gene. From germline, CDR1 is LNHDA and CDR2 SQIVND (reference sequence). The CDR3 reads CASGRTGRNTEAFF. The DNA of the CDR3 is TGTGCCAGTGGCAGGACAGGGAGGAACACTGAAGCTTTCTTT.

The rearrangement links TRBV6-1 to TRBJ2-7; D is perhaps TRBD1 or TRBD2 (5 bases each). The CDR3 is 12 residues long. Trimming cost V 6 bases and J 7 bases, with 13 bases left between them. Germline V lookup: CDR1 MNHNS, CDR2 SASEGT. CDR3 loop: CASRGDHREQYF. CDR3 sequence (DNA): TGTGCCAGCAGGGGGGACCACCGGGAGCAGTACTTC.

This clone came up once. The CDR3 sequence is CASSLAPGAGDRNEQFF. CDR3 nucleotide sequence: TGCGCCAGCAGCTTGGCCCCGGGGGCGGGAGATAGGAATGAGCAGTTCTTC. This chain links TRBV5-1 with TRBJ2-1; TRBD2 might be the D (7 bases). There are 17 residues in the CDR3. The germline gives CDR1 SGHRS, CDR2 YFSETQ. Trimming cost V 0 bases and J 7 bases, with 20 bases left between them.

The chain carries TRBV6-4 and TRBJ1-5; weak D call: TRBD1 (6 bases). The CDR3 is made up of 15 amino acids. CDR1 MRHNA and CDR2 SNTAGT come from the germline V gene. V was trimmed by 3 bases and J by 6 bases, leaving 15 bases between them. CDR3 region: CASSEQGEGGQPQHF. DNA of the CDR3: TGTGCCAGCAGTGAACAGGGTGAAGGGGGTCAGCCCCAGCATTTT.

Comments on this clone: Mismatch with germline at one junction end may stem from a read error. V and J are TRBV10-2 and TRBJ2-2; no firm D call. Germline V gene sequence: CDR1 WSHSY, CDR2 SAAADI. The CDR3 is 13 residues long. In nucleotides, the CDR3 is TGCGCCAGCAGCGAGTTGGGCCCCGGGGAGCTGTTTTTT. This sequence encodes CASSELGPGELFF.

The chain joins TRBV11-1 to TRBJ2-5, with D maybe TRBD1 (5 bases). The CDR3 loop spans 13 amino acids. Germline CDR1 reads SGHAT; CDR2 reads FQDESV (reference sequence). The V end lost 1 base, the J end lost 10 bases, and 13 bases lay between the germline ends. The CDR3 DNA reads as TGTGCCAGCAGCTTAGATCTGACAAGGGGCCAGTACTTC. This codes for CASSLDLTRGQYF.

The CDR3 sequence is CASSQGQGNLGNTIYF. CDR3 nucleotides: TGCGCCAGCAGCCAAGGACAGGGGAATCTTGGAAACACCATATATTTT. J is TRBJ1-3 and V is TRBV4-1; TRBD1 matches at 8 bases. CDR3 length: 16 amino acids. Germline V gene sequence: CDR1 MGHRA, CDR2 YSYEKL. The ends lost 1 base at V and 3 bases at J; junction bases unmatched: 5.

The chain couples TRBV4-1 to TRBJ1-6, with 7 bases lining up with TRBD1. The junction had 11 bases not matched to a gene; V was cut back by 5 bases and J by 7 bases. Germline V gives CDR1 MGHRA, CDR2 YSYEKL. The CDR3 spans 16 residues. CDR3 DNA sequence: TGCGCCAGCAGCGTCAAGGACAGGTCGAGCAATTCACCCCTCCACTTT. Protein sequence: CASSVKDRSSNSPLHF.

The chain couples TRBV10-3 to TRBJ2-7, with D tentatively TRBD1 (5 bases). This CDR3 is built from 15 residues. The germline V and J ends were trimmed by 9 bases and 9 bases, with 27 bases remaining between them. CDR1 and CDR2 from the germline V gene are ENHRY and SYGVKD. The CDR3 sequence: CAIRQGAEPTSVQYF. The CDR3 DNA reads as TGTGCCATTCGGCAGGGTGCGGAACCTACGAGCGTGCAGTACTTC.

This clone was seen a single time. V gene TRBV7-2 combines with J gene TRBJ2-1, with 13 nucleotides matching TRBD2. Germline-derived CDR1 and CDR2 are SGHTA and FQGNSA. Trimming at V came to 4 bases and at J to 3 bases, leaving 9 bases not matched to a gene. CDR3 size: 18 residues. CDR3 in DNA: TGTGCCAGCAGCTCTAAGTTGGGACTAGCGGGAAACTACAATGAGCAGTTCTTC. It encodes CASSSKLGLAGNYNEQFF.

This rearrangement joins TRBV6-5 to TRBJ1-2, with a possible D match to TRBD1 (6 bases). V lost 6 bases to trimming and J lost 6 bases, with 11 bases between them. This CDR3 is built from 12 residues. Per the germline V gene, CDR1 is MNHEY and CDR2 is SVGAGI. CDR3 in amino acids: CASSASGDGYTF. CDR3 sequence (DNA): TGTGCCAGCAGCGCCTCAGGGGATGGCTACACCTTC.

This clone appeared many times. Other DNA sequences of this sample code for an identical CDR3. This sequence joins TRBV27 and TRBJ2-5, with D tentatively TRBD1 (6 bases). Trimming took 4 bases from V and 2 from J, leaving 14 bases between them. Germline V lookup: CDR1 MNHEY, CDR2 SMNVEV (reference sequence). CDR3 size: 15 residues. This CDR3 is CASSSSPGQQETQYF. DNA of the CDR3: TGTGCCAGCAGTTCCTCACCCGGACAGCAAGAGACCCAGTACTTC.

The chain carries TRBV6-5 and TRBJ1-1; weak D call: TRBD1 (6 bases). The CDR3 loop spans 14 amino acids. Trimming shortened V by 0 bases and J by 4 bases, and 9 bases separated the two germline ends. The germline V gene encodes CDR1 MNHEY and CDR2 SVGAGI. The CDR3 nucleotides read TGTGCCAGCAGTTACTCGGGGGGCGGCACTGAAGCTTTCTTT. It translates to CASSYSGGGTEAFF.

This clone showed up just a few times. The chain links TRBV6-5 to TRBJ1-2; D remains unclear. The V gene lost 6 bases and the J gene lost 8 bases, with 10 bases spanning the gap. This CDR3 is built from 11 residues. From germline, CDR1 is MNHEY and CDR2 SVGAGI. The CDR3 sequence is CASSVNPGYTF. In nucleotides, the CDR3 is TGTGCCAGCAGCGTAAACCCGGGCTACACCTTC.

The chain has TRBV10-3 and TRBJ1-1, with 7 bases identical to TRBD1. Trimming took 5 bases from V and 4 from J; bases not matched to a gene: 7. This CDR3 has 14 amino acids. Germline loops: CDR1 ENHRY, CDR2 SYGVKD. In DNA form, the CDR3 reads TGTGCCATCAGTCAGACAGGGAAGAGCACTGAAGCTTTCTTT. Protein sequence: CAISQTGKSTEAFF.

This rearrangement joins TRBV5-6 to TRBJ1-3; TRBD1 might be the D (5 bases). Germline CDR1 and CDR2: SGHDT and YYEEEE. The CDR3 consists of 14 residues. V shed 1 base and J shed 2 bases, with 7 bases lying between them. The CDR3 nucleotides read TGTGCCAGCAGCTTGCGACAGCCTGGAAACACCATATATTTT. This encodes CASSLRQPGNTIYF.

V and J are TRBV4-3 and TRBJ2-3, with 7 bases identical to TRBD2. The CDR3 runs to 17 residues. V lost 0 bases, J lost 2 bases, and 8 bases stayed unmatched. Germline V gene lookup returns CDR1 LGHNA and CDR2 YSLEER. CDR3 sequence (DNA): TGCGCCAGCAGCCAAGATTTGGGCGGGAGAGCCACAGATACGCAGTATTTT. Translated, it gives CASSQDLGGRATDTQYF.

The chain is built from TRBV14 and TRBJ1-6, with D uncertain. Germline V CDR1 and CDR2: SGHDN, FVKESK. This CDR3 region has 18 residues. V shed 6 bases and J shed 3 bases, with 21 bases lying between them. Here the CDR3 DNA reads TGTGCCAGCAGGGCTTTTAGCGCCCCGCAAAACTATAATTCACCCCTCCACTTT. Its translation: CASRAFSAPQNYNSPLHF.

This chain uses TRBV7-2 with TRBJ2-5; TRBD2 matches 7 bases. Germline-derived CDR1 and CDR2 are SGHTA and FQGNSA. J was trimmed by 5 bases and V by 3 bases; bases with no gene match: 6. The CDR3 is 14 residues long. The CDR3 reads CASSLSGVRETQYF. The CDR3 DNA reads TGTGCCAGCAGCTTGAGCGGGGTTCGGGAGACCCAGTACTTC.

The chain is built from TRBV11-2 and TRBJ1-6, with a weak D call TRBD1 (6 bases). V lost 4 bases and J 10 bases, leaving 14 bases between the germline ends. The germline gives CDR1 SGHAT, CDR2 FQNNGV. This CDR3 contains 14 residues. CDR3 amino acids: CASSSTGTNSPLHF. The CDR3 DNA sequence: TGTGCCAGCAGCTCGACAGGAACCAACTCACCCCTCCACTTT. The complete variable domain, with remaining parts taken from reference TRBV11-2 and TRBJ1-6, reads EAGVAQSPRYKIIEKRQSVAFWCNPISGHATLYWYQQILGQGPKLLIQFQNNGVVDDSQLPKDRFSAERLKGVDSTLKIQPAKLEDSAVYLCASSSTGTNSPLHFGNGTRLTVT.

The V gene is TRBV18, the J gene TRBJ1-2, with 9 bases that match TRBD1. The V gene's germline CDR1 is KGHSH and CDR2 LQKENI. The CDR3 extends over 15 amino acids. Losses at the gene ends were 3 bases for V and 8 bases for J; bases not matched to a gene: 10. The DNA of the CDR3 is TGTGCCAGCTCACCCCAGGGGACAGGGAGCTACGGCTACACCTTC. This sequence encodes CASSPQGTGSYGYTF. Using reference TRBV18 and TRBJ1-2 for the parts outside the CDR3, the full variable domain is NAGVMQNPRHLVRRRGQEARLRCSPMKGHSHVYWYRQLPEEGLKFMVYLQKENIIDESGMPKERFSAEFPKEGPSILRIQQVVRGDSAAYFCASSPQGTGSYGYTFGSGTRLTVV.

This clone showed up just a few times. The gene calls are TRBV2 and TRBJ1-2; possibly TRBD1 for D (5 bases). Germline values: CDR1 SNHLY, CDR2 FYNNEI. The CDR3 contains 14 residues. The V gene lost 5 bases and the J gene lost 5 bases, with 15 bases spanning the gap. The CDR3 is CASSSDGGAYGYTF. CDR3 bases: TGTGCCAGCAGTTCAGACGGTGGGGCTTATGGCTACACCTTC.

This chain joins TRBV5-1 and TRBJ1-2; 9 nucleotides match TRBD1. CDR1 is SGHRS and CDR2 is YFSETQ in the germline V gene. V was pared by 0 bases and J by 9 bases, with 9 bases of the junction left unmatched. The CDR3 runs 15 residues. The CDR3 sequence: CASSLDPGQGVSYTF. In DNA, the CDR3 is TGCGCCAGCAGCTTGGACCCGGGACAGGGCGTAAGCTACACCTTC.